This T cell receptor beta chain came from a study of beta chain features in type 1 diabetes. The CDR3 is 15 residues long. Losses at the gene ends were 6 bases for V and 7 bases for J; bases not matched to a gene: 12. CDR1 SEHNR and CDR2 FQNEAQ come from the germline V gene (reference sequence). Sequencing targeted expressed TCRB transcripts, as all isolated RNA had been reverse transcribed. This table comes from immunoSEQ multiplex PCR, and its TCRdb copy is limited to in-frame clones, with some not included. The data show hundreds of thousands of clones, with 11% seen just once and 0.017% held by the top ten. This clone has more than one count but fewer than ten. Its specificity is unknown. The collection from each donor was one heparinised blood draw averaging roughly 100 mL. Each sorted fraction was over 95% pure. Broader study findings: People with Type 1 diabetes carried modestly yet significantly shorter TCRB CDR3s in all four CD4+ subsets. Whether TCRB rearrangement is influenced by HLA type went unresolved here.

The V and J genes are TRBV7-9 and TRBJ1-2; 9 positions agree with TRBD1. The source material was naive CD4+ T cells from blood. This sequence originates from a man between 25 and 39 years old with type 1 diabetes. CDR3 nucleotide sequence: TGTGCCAGCAGTCAATCCGGGACAGGGAATCGTGGCTACACCTTC. Amino acid sequence: CASSQSGTGNRGYTF.